This entry describes one TCR beta chain. Its target is not known. Flow cytometry had shown expanded CD8+CD57+ cells in the patients chosen for sequencing. Each patient carried a diagnosis of severe acquired aplastic anemia. The data stem from a study of CD8+CD57+ T cells in acquired aplastic anemia. About the research overall: Each DNA sample taken from sorted CD4+ and CD8+ cells came to about 3 ug on average. Study-wide results and limits: Found in both controls and patients were approximately 31 CD8+ CDR3 sequences.

Template material for TCR beta VDJ and CDR3 profiling consisted of genomic DNA. MiXCR, applied by TCRdb to the reads, yields one record per CDR3 protein. This sample has some 150,000 distinct CDR3 sequences; 71% occur once, and the top ten carry under 60%. The CDR3 has 16 residues. V was shortened by 1 base and J by 1 base, with 12 bases between the two germline ends. Looked up from germline, CDR1 is KGHDR and CDR2 is SFDVKD. The receptor's source is a human donor with aplastic anemia. The rearrangement joins TRBV24-1 to TRBJ2-5; a possible D gene is TRBD2 (6 bases). Sequenced input: sorted CD4+, CD8+, or CD8+CD57+ T cells (not recorded which) from PBMCs. CDR3 DNA: TGTGCCACCAGTGATTTCGGAGCGGGCGCCCAAGAGACCCAGTACTTC. This gives the protein CATSDFGAGAQETQYF.